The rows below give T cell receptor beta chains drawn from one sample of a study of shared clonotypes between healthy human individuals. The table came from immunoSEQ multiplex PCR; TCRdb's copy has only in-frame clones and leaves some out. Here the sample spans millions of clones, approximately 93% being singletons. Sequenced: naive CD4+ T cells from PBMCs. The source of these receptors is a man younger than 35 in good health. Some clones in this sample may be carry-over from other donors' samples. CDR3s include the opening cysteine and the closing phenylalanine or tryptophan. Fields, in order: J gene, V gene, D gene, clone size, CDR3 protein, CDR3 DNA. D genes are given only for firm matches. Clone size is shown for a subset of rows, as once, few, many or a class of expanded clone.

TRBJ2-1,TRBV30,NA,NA,CAWSPDGYNEQFF,TGTGCCTGGAGTCCGGACGGCTACAATGAGCAGTTCTTC
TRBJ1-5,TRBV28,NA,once,CASSLPTGGGNQPQHF,TGTGCCAGCAGTTTACCGACGGGAGGAGGGAATCAGCCCCAGCATTTT
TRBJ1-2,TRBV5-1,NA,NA,CASSSQGLPNYGYTF,TGCGCCAGCAGCTCCCAGGGGCTACCTAACTATGGCTACACCTTC
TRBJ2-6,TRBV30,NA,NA,CAWSVGWKRSGANVLTF,TGTGCCTGGAGTGTAGGGTGGAAACGGTCTGGGGCCAACGTCCTGACTTTC
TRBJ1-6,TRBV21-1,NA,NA,CASSWGAWGPLHF,TGTGCCAGCAGCTGGGGAGCCTGGGGGCCCCTCCACTTT
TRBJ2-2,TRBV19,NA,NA,CASRIDSAGELFF,TGTGCCAGTAGGATTGACAGTGCCGGGGAGCTGTTTTTT
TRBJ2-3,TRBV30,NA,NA,CAWSVRGGGGDTQYF,TGTGCCTGGAGTGTGAGAGGGGGAGGTGGGGATACGCAGTATTTT
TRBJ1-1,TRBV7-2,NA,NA,CASSLVRVNTEAFF,TGTGCCAGCAGCTTAGTACGGGTGAACACTGAAGCTTTCTTT
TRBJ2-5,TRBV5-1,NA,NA,CASSLGLDYQETQYF,TGCGCCAGCAGCTTGGGACTGGACTACCAAGAGACCCAGTACTTC
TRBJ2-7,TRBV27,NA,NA,CASTAIGDSSSYEQYF,TGTGCCAGCACCGCTATCGGGGACTCGAGCTCCTACGAGCAGTACTTC
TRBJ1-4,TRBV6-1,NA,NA,CASSESRGLGEKLFF,TGTGCCAGCAGTGAAAGCCGGGGGCTCGGCGAAAAACTGTTTTTT
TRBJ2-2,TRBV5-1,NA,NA,CAVREGAHTGELFF,TGCGCCGTCCGGGAGGGGGCGCACACCGGGGAGCTGTTTTTT
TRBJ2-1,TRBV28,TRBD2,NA,CASLGGGEYNEQFF,TGTGCCAGCTTGGGGGGAGGGGAATACAATGAGCAGTTCTTC
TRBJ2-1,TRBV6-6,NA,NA,CATKLDLADSYNEQFF,TGTGCCACCAAGCTGGATCTTGCGGACTCCTACAATGAGCAGTTCTTC
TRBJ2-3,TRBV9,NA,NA,CASSVDSGQTDTQYF,TGTGCCAGCAGCGTAGATAGCGGACAAACAGATACGCAGTATTTT
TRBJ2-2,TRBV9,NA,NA,CASTLRGSGELFF,TGTGCCAGCACCTTAAGAGGGTCCGGGGAGCTGTTTTTT
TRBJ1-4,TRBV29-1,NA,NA,CSGGTGEKLFF,TGCAGCGGCGGGACGGGTGAAAAACTGTTTTTT
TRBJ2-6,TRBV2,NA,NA,CASVQAGANVLTF,TGTGCCAGCGTTCAGGCTGGGGCCAACGTCCTGACTTTC
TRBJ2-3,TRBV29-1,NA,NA,CSVSNSITDTQYF,TGCAGCGTTAGTAACAGTATCACAGATACGCAGTATTTT
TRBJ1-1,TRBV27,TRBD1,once,CASSFNRGTEAFF,TGTGCCAGCAGTTTTAACAGGGGCACTGAAGCTTTCTTT
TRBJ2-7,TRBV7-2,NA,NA,CASSLEYVRGDEQYF,TGTGCCAGCAGCTTAGAATACGTGAGGGGGGACGAGCAGTACTTC
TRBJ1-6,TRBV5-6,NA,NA,CASSPSRPSSSYNSPLHF,TGTGCCAGCAGCCCCTCCCGACCCTCGAGCTCCTATAATTCACCCCTCCACTTT
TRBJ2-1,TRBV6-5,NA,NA,CASSYSEGGNEQFF,TGTGCCAGCAGTTACTCGGAGGGGGGCAATGAGCAGTTCTTC
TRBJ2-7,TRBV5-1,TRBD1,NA,CASREGGTGPYEQYF,TGCGCCAGCAGGGAGGGTGGGACAGGACCCTACGAGCAGTACTTC
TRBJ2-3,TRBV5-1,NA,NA,CATALETRTDTQYF,TGCGCCACCGCCCTTGAGACCCGCACAGATACGCAGTATTTT
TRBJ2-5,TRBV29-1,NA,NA,CSAGGQQETQYF,TGCAGCGCCGGGGGCCAACAAGAGACCCAGTACTTC
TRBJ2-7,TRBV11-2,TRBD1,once,CASSLEFRGSLGEQYF,TGTGCCAGCAGCTTAGAGTTCAGGGGGTCCCTCGGCGAGCAGTACTTC
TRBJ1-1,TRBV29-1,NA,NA,CSVAEIQGLTEAFF,TGCAGCGTGGCGGAGATACAGGGTCTCACTGAAGCTTTCTTT
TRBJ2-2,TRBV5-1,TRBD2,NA,CASSQTSGRGDTGELFF,TGCGCCAGCAGCCAGACTAGCGGGAGGGGGGACACCGGGGAGCTGTTTTTT